This T cell receptor (beta chain) was profiled in a study of T cell responses to AZD1222 COVID-19 vaccine. General study points: Donors were chiefly white British, with a greater number of females, and clonal diversity was perhaps underestimated.

This CDR3 is 17 amino acids long. Germline CDR1 is SEHNR and CDR2 is FQNEAQ (reference sequence). V trimming: 5 bases; J trimming: 3 bases; junction bases outside the gene matches: 10. A remark on this clone: Antigen: not known.

Sequencing used immunoSEQ multiplex PCR; TCRdb keeps in-frame clones, though not all of them. The sample records some 130,000 clones, over 75% being singletons. This sequence was found in an adult in good health. V and J are TRBV7-9 and TRBJ2-6; 7 nucleotides agree with TRBD1. The sample in question was peripheral blood, obtained on day 0 of AZD1222 vaccination. The CDR3 reads CASSPSTGRGGANVLTF. CDR3 nucleotide sequence: TGTGCCAGCAGCCCCTCGACAGGGAGAGGTGGGGCCAACGTCCTGACTTTC. The variable domain in full, with the rest retrieved from reference TRBV7-9 and TRBJ2-6, is DTGVSQNPRHKITKRGQNVTFRCDPISEHNRLYWYRQTLGQGPEFLTYFQNEAQLEKSRLLSDRFSAERPKGSFSTLEIQRTEQGDSAMYLCASSPSTGRGGANVLTFGAGSRLTVL.